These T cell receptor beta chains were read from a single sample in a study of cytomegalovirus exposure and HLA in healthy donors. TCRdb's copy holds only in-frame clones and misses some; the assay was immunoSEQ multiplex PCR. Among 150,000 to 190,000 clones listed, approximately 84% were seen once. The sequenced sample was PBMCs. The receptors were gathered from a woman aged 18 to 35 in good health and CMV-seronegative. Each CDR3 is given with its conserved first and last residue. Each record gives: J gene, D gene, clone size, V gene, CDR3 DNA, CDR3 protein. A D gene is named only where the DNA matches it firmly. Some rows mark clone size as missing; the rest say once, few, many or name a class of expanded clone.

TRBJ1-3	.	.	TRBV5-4	TGTGCCAGCAGCTTGGGATCAGGTCTCCACTCTGGAAACACCATATATTTT	CASSLGSGLHSGNTIYF
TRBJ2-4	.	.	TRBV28	TGTGCCAGCATGCTAATAGCCAAAAACATTCAGTACTTC	CASMLIAKNIQYF
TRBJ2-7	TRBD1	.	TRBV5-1	TGCGCCAGCAGTTGGACAGGGGGGCTTGAGCAGTACTTC	CASSWTGGLEQYF
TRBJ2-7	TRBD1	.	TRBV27	TGTGCCAGCAGTTCCCCGGGACAGCACTACGAGCAGTACTTC	CASSSPGQHYEQYF
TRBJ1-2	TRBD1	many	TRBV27	TGTGCCAGTGAGATTGACAGGGGGTTTGGCTACACCTTC	CASEIDRGFGYTF
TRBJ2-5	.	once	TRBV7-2	TGTGCCAGCAGACTGGAGGGCCCCGTATTCCAAGAGACCCAGTACTTC	CASRLEGPVFQETQYF
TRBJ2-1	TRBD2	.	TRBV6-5	TGTGCCACCCAGAGGCTAGCGGTTGGAAATGAGCAGTTCTTC	CATQRLAVGNEQFF
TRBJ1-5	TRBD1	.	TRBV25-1	TGTGCCAGCGGGGGACAGGAGTTCAATCAGCCCCAGCATTTT	CASGGQEFNQPQHF
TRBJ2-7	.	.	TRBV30	TGTGCCTGGAGTGTACAGTGGGAGCAGTACTTC	CAWSVQWEQYF
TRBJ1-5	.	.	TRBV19	TGTGCCAGTAGTCCCCCTGGCGGATTTAGCAATCAGCCCCAGCATTTT	CASSPPGGFSNQPQHF
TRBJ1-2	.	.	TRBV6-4	TGTGCCAGCAGTGAGTCCCCGGGAGATACGTCGGTCTACACCTTC	CASSESPGDTSVYTF
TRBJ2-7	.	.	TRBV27	TGTGCCAGCAGTTTTTCCCCCTGGGCGGAGGGCGAGCAGTACTTC	CASSFSPWAEGEQYF
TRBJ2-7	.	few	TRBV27	TGTGCCAGCAGTCCGGCTGGAGGTTCCTTCTACGAGCAGTACTTC	CASSPAGGSFYEQYF
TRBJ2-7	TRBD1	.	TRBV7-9	TGTGCCAGCAGCCCTTCCGCCAGGACAGGGTCCTACGAGCAGTACTTC	CASSPSARTGSYEQYF
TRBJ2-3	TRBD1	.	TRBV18	TGTGCCAGCCTCTTAACAGGGGCGGATACGCAGTATTTT	CASLLTGADTQYF
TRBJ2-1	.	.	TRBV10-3	TGTGCCATCAGTGATCCTAGGGCGGGCTCCTACAATGAGCAGTTCTTC	CAISDPRAGSYNEQFF
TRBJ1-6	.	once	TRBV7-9	TGTGCCAGCAGTTTGGACAGAGATAATTCACCCCTCCACTTT	CASSLDRDNSPLHF
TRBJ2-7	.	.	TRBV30	TGTGCCTGGAGTGCCGGGGAGATGTACGAGCAGTACTTC	CAWSAGEMYEQYF
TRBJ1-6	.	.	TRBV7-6	TGTGCCAGCAGCTTGGGAGGGATCTCCTATAATTCACCCCTCCACTTT	CASSLGGISYNSPLHF
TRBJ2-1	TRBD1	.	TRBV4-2	TGTGCCAGCAGCCTTACCGGGACAGGGGTTAACAATGAGCAGTTCTTC	CASSLTGTGVNNEQFF
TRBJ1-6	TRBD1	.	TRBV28	TGTGCCAGCAGTTCCACAGGGGGATCCTATAATTCACCCCTCCACTTT	CASSSTGGSYNSPLHF
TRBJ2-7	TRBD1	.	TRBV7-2	TGTGCCAGCAGCTTAGTGGGCAGGGGGCGCGGCGAGCAGTACTTC	CASSLVGRGRGEQYF
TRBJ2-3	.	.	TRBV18	TGTGCCAGCTCAACAGCGCAGGGCGCAGATACGCAGTATTTT	CASSTAQGADTQYF
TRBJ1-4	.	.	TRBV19	TGTGCCAGTAGTATAGATACCCCCGGTGAAAAACTGTTTTTT	CASSIDTPGEKLFF
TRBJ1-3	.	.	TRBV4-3	TGCGCCAGCAGCCAAGACCTGGGCCCTTGGACCATATATTTT	CASSQDLGPWTIYF
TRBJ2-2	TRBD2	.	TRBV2	TGTGCCATCAGACGGGGGGTCCTCGCCGGGGAGCTGTTTTTT	CAIRRGVLAGELFF
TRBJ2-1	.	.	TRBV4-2	TGTGCCAGCAGCCGCTCTGGGTACAGCCAATCCTACAATGAGCAGTTCTTC	CASSRSGYSQSYNEQFF
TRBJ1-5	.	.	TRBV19	TGTGCCAGTAGTATAGGGCTAGGCAATCAGCCCCAGCATTTT	CASSIGLGNQPQHF
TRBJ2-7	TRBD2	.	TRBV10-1	TGCGCCAGCAGTGAGTCAGGGACCCCGCAATTTAGGGGAGGGAGGTACGAGCAGTACTTC	CASSESGTPQFRGGRYEQYF
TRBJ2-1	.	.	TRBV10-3	TGTGCCATCAGGGGACAAGAACGAGGTGGGTCCTACAATGAGCAGTTCTTC	CAIRGQERGGSYNEQFF
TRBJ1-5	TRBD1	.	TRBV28	TGTGCCAGTAGTCAAGGGGGCTTCCAGCCCCAGCATTTT	CASSQGGFQPQHF
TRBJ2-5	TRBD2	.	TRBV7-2	TGTGCCAGCAGCCGGGGGGGCCAAGAGACCCAGTACTTC	CASSRGGQETQYF
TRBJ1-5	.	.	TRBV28	TGTGCCAGCACCCCCGGCGGTAGCAATCAGCCCCAGCATTTT	CASTPGGSNQPQHF
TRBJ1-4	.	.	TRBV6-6	TGTGCCAGCAGTTACTTAGATGAAAAACTGTTTTTT	CASSYLDEKLFF
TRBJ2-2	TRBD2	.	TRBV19	TGTGCCAGTAGGGTCGGACTAGCGGGAGGTTACACCGGGGAGCTGTTTTTT	CASRVGLAGGYTGELFF
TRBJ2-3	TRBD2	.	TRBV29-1	TGCAGCGTTGGTAGTACTAGCGGGAGAGGTACGCAGTATTTT	CSVGSTSGRGTQYF
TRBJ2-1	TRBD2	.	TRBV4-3	TGCGCCAGCAGCCGAGAACGGTCGGGGGGGCATGAGCAGTTCTTC	CASSRERSGGHEQFF
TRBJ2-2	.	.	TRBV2	TGTGCCAGCACAACTGGTGGGCGGGACACCGGGGAGCTGTTTTTT	CASTTGGRDTGELFF
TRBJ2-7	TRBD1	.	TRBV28	TGTGCCAGCAGTCCCGACAGGGGCAAGTCCTACGAGCAGTACTTC	CASSPDRGKSYEQYF
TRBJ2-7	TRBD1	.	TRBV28	TGTGCCAGCAGTCCATCGACAGGGGCTTTAGAAGAGCAGTACTTC	CASSPSTGALEEQYF